Sequencing of this T cell receptor beta chain was carried out in a study of spatial heterogeneity in lung cancer. Whole-study results and caveats: Blood contained ubiquitous expanded tumor TCRs more at resection than at follow-up.

TCRdb re-analysed the 5' RACE reads in MiXCR, keeping a single row per CDR3 protein. The sample consists of some 55,000 distinct CDR3 sequences, approximately 6% of them appearing once. V lost 5 bases to trimming and J lost 3 bases, with 16 bases between them. The CDR3 runs to 16 residues. Germline V gene sequence: CDR1 SGHAT, CDR2 FQDESV (reference sequence). Time point meaning: sample taken at primary tumor resection. This clonotype was observed at least ten times. The antigen is undetermined. This TCR came from a female donor with early-stage non-small cell lung cancer. The chain has TRBV11-1 and TRBJ2-2; tentative D call: TRBD1 (6 bases). The sample here was PBMCs, taken at surgery. CDR3 DNA sequence: TGTGCCAGCAGCCCCCCGACAGGTCGGCACACCGGGGAGCTGTTTTTT. Protein: CASSPPTGRHTGELFF.